The rows below give T cell receptor beta chains drawn from one sample of a study of T-cell reconstitution after alpha-beta-depleted transplantation in children. TCRdb independently ran MiXCR on the PCR reads; one entry per CDR3 protein. The sample carries approximately 500,000 distinct CDR3 sequences, roughly a tenth recorded once. The sequencing used PBMCs, collected before TCRalphabeta/CD19-depleted stem cell transplant. These receptors were taken from a child aged 2 to 10 with inherited bone marrow failure, due to receive a stem cell transplant. Both conserved end residues are part of each CDR3. Each record gives: V gene, clone size, D gene, J gene, CDR3 protein, CDR3 DNA. The D gene is left open where the match is weak. Some rows have no size entry. The others give once, few or many, or a class for an expanded clone.

V: TRBV12-3/TRBV12-4
size: many
D: NA
J: TRBJ2-2
CDR3: CASSLLEDRGTGELFF
DNA: TGTGCCAGCAGTTTGCTAGAGGATAGGGGCACCGGGGAGCTGTTTTTT

V: TRBV19
size: many
D: TRBD2
J: TRBJ2-1
CDR3: CASIASGSSYNEQFF
DNA: TGTGCCAGTATCGCGAGCGGGAGTTCCTACAATGAGCAGTTCTTC

V: TRBV4-2
size: NA
D: NA
J: TRBJ2-5
CDR3: CASSQDAPGARETQYF
DNA: TGTGCCAGCAGCCAAGATGCCCCGGGTGCCCGGGAGACCCAGTACTTC

V: TRBV12-3/TRBV12-4
size: many
D: TRBD1
J: TRBJ1-6
CDR3: CASSLDRVNSPLHF
DNA: TGTGCCAGCAGCCTCGACAGGGTTAATTCACCCCTCCACTTT

V: TRBV27
size: few
D: TRBD1
J: TRBJ2-1
CDR3: CASSSEDRGPYNEQFF
DNA: TGTGCCAGCAGTTCCGAGGACAGGGGGCCCTACAATGAGCAGTTCTTC

V: TRBV25-1
size: many
D: NA
J: TRBJ2-3
CDR3: CASSEVTDTQYF
DNA: TGTGCCAGCAGTGAAGTTACAGATACGCAGTATTTT

V: TRBV6-2/TRBV6-3
size: few
D: NA
J: TRBJ1-6
CDR3: CASSYLQEHHF
DNA: TGTGCCAGCAGTTACTTACAGGAACACCACTTT

V: TRBV7-2
size: many
D: NA
J: TRBJ2-2
CDR3: CASSGGGRSNTGELFF
DNA: TGTGCCAGCAGTGGCGGAGGCCGTTCGAACACCGGGGAGCTGTTTTTT

V: TRBV20-1
size: few
D: TRBD1
J: TRBJ1-1
CDR3: CSARTGPLNTEAFF
DNA: TGCAGTGCCAGGACAGGACCCCTGAACACTGAAGCTTTCTTT

V: TRBV7-2
size: many
D: TRBD2
J: TRBJ2-1
CDR3: CASSLLGEASGNEQFF
DNA: TGTGCCAGCAGCTTATTGGGGGAGGCTAGCGGGAATGAGCAGTTCTTC

V: TRBV11-2
size: few
D: NA
J: TRBJ1-1
CDR3: CASSLGSFGRAFF
DNA: TGTGCCAGCAGCTTAGGGTCCTTCGGGAGGGCTTTCTTT

V: TRBV2
size: few
D: NA
J: TRBJ2-2
CDR3: CASSEGRGVTGELFF
DNA: TGTGCCAGCAGTGAAGGAAGGGGGGTCACCGGGGAGCTGTTTTTT

V: TRBV6-2/TRBV6-3
size: many
D: NA
J: TRBJ1-1
CDR3: CASSYGGSEAFF
DNA: TGTGCCAGCAGTTACGGGGGATCTGAAGCTTTCTTT

V: TRBV6-2/TRBV6-3
size: many
D: NA
J: TRBJ1-1
CDR3: CASGRIFMNTEAFF
DNA: TGTGCCAGTGGACGTATATTCATGAACACTGAAGCTTTCTTT

V: TRBV5-4
size: NA
D: TRBD1
J: TRBJ1-1
CDR3: CASSQGQMNTEAFF
DNA: TGTGCCAGCAGCCAGGGACAGATGAACACTGAAGCTTTCTTT

V: TRBV28
size: many
D: NA
J: TRBJ2-2
CDR3: CASSLSSIPSTGELFF
DNA: TGTGCCAGCAGTTTATCCTCCATCCCCTCCACCGGGGAGCTGTTTTTT